These T cell receptor beta chains were read from a single sample in a study of blood T cell repertoires in COVID-19. Sequenced by immunoSEQ multiplex PCR; TCRdb stores in-frame clones only, minus some. The sample yields hundreds of thousands of clones, 90% seen once. The specimen was PBMCs or T cells enriched from blood (not recorded which). All receptors come from a man aged 60-69 years who had recovered from COVID-19. Each CDR3 is given with its conserved first and last residue. Fields, in order: J gene, clone size, V gene, D gene, CDR3 DNA, CDR3 protein. The D gene is left open where the match is weak. For some rows the clone size is stated as once, few or many, or as a class when expanded; others skip it.

J gene: TRBJ1-5
clone size: once
V gene: TRBV19
D gene: TRBD1
CDR3 DNA: TGTGCCAGTAGTATCAGGAGGGGGCCTGGTAATCAGCCCCAGCATTTT
CDR3 protein: CASSIRRGPGNQPQHF

J gene: TRBJ1-1
clone size: -
V gene: TRBV7-3
D gene: TRBD1
CDR3 DNA: TGTGCCAGCAGCCCGAATCTCGCAGGGGGGAACACTGAAGCTTTCTTT
CDR3 protein: CASSPNLAGGNTEAFF

J gene: TRBJ1-2
clone size: -
V gene: TRBV2
D gene: TRBD1
CDR3 DNA: TGTGCCAGCAACATACAGGGGACGTATGGCTACACCTTC
CDR3 protein: CASNIQGTYGYTF

J gene: TRBJ1-6
clone size: -
V gene: TRBV18
D gene: TRBD1
CDR3 DNA: TGTGCCAGCTCACCAGGGGGACAGGGGACCAATTCACCCCTCCACTTT
CDR3 protein: CASSPGGQGTNSPLHF

J gene: TRBJ1-4
clone size: -
V gene: TRBV12-3/TRBV12-4
D gene: -
CDR3 DNA: TGTGCCAGCAGTTTTGGGAGGGAAAAACTGTTTTTT
CDR3 protein: CASSFGREKLFF

J gene: TRBJ1-2
clone size: once
V gene: TRBV19
D gene: -
CDR3 DNA: TGTGCCAGTAGTACCAACCAGCTTCAGGGTAGCTATGGCTACACCTTC
CDR3 protein: CASSTNQLQGSYGYTF

J gene: TRBJ2-1
clone size: -
V gene: TRBV7-9
D gene: TRBD2
CDR3 DNA: TGTGCCAGCAGCTCTAATTTGCGGGAGGGGGAAAAGTTCTTC
CDR3 protein: CASSSNLREGEKFF

J gene: TRBJ2-3
clone size: -
V gene: TRBV4-3
D gene: -
CDR3 DNA: TGCGCCAGCAGCCAAGTGATAGCGCGCACAGATACGCAGTATTTT
CDR3 protein: CASSQVIARTDTQYF

J gene: TRBJ2-5
clone size: -
V gene: TRBV27
D gene: TRBD2
CDR3 DNA: TGTGCCAGCAGTAGCGGGAACCAAGAGACCCAGTACTTC
CDR3 protein: CASSSGNQETQYF

J gene: TRBJ1-6
clone size: -
V gene: TRBV7-2
D gene: -
CDR3 DNA: TGTGCCAGCAGCTTAATGGGGCAAATAAATTCACCCCTCCACTTT
CDR3 protein: CASSLMGQINSPLHF

J gene: TRBJ2-1
clone size: -
V gene: TRBV5-6
D gene: TRBD2
CDR3 DNA: TGTGCCAGCAGCCCCCGGGGACTATCCTTATACAATGAGCAGTTCTTC
CDR3 protein: CASSPRGLSLYNEQFF

J gene: TRBJ2-7
clone size: -
V gene: TRBV6-2/TRBV6-3
D gene: -
CDR3 DNA: TGTGCCAGCAGTCCCACCAACACAGATACCTACGAGCAGTACTTC
CDR3 protein: CASSPTNTDTYEQYF

J gene: TRBJ2-1
clone size: -
V gene: TRBV11-3
D gene: TRBD2
CDR3 DNA: TGTGCCAGCAGCCCACACCCCGGGACTACATCAATACACTCCTACAATGAGCAGTTCTTC
CDR3 protein: CASSPHPGTTSIHSYNEQFF

J gene: TRBJ2-7
clone size: -
V gene: TRBV5-8
D gene: TRBD2
CDR3 DNA: TGTGCCAGCAGCCCGAGCGGGAGCTCCTACGAGCAGTACTTC
CDR3 protein: CASSPSGSSYEQYF

J gene: TRBJ1-5
clone size: -
V gene: TRBV7-6
D gene: -
CDR3 DNA: TGTGCCAGCAGCTTAGTAGATGAGGATCAGCCCCAGCATTTT
CDR3 protein: CASSLVDEDQPQHF

J gene: TRBJ2-1
clone size: -
V gene: TRBV27
D gene: TRBD2
CDR3 DNA: TGTGCCAGCAGTTCCAGCGGGAGTTTTGGTTTTGAGCAGTTCTTC
CDR3 protein: CASSSSGSFGFEQFF